These T cell receptor beta chains were read from a single sample in a study of blood T cell repertoires in COVID-19. Using immunoSEQ multiplex PCR, the repertoire was profiled, and TCRdb retains in-frame clones only, with some absent. This table has about 220,000 clones, roughly 85% appearing once. The sample was peripheral blood. The receptors originated from a young man who had recovered from COVID-19. The CDR3 runs from the conserved cysteine through the conserved F or W. The order of the fields is D gene, J gene, V gene, clone size, CDR3 DNA, CDR3 protein. The D gene is left open where the match is weak. Only some rows state a clone size, as once, few, many or a class for expanded clones.

.	TRBJ1-2	TRBV5-4	.	TGTGCCAGTAACATTCCGGGGTATGGCTACACCTTC	CASNIPGYGYTF
.	TRBJ2-3	TRBV6-6	few	TGTGCCAGCAGTTACCCCCAGGCCCGCACCACAGATACGCAGTATTTT	CASSYPQARTTDTQYF
TRBD1	TRBJ1-3	TRBV7-2	many	TGTGCCAGCAGCAAAGTGGGGACAGGTTACTCTGGAAACACCATATATTTT	CASSKVGTGYSGNTIYF
.	TRBJ1-1	TRBV7-9	.	TGTGCCAGCAATCCAAGCGGGGGGAACACTGAAGCTTTCTTT	CASNPSGGNTEAFF
TRBD2	TRBJ2-7	TRBV7-2	.	TGTGCCAGCAGCTTAGCGCGGGGGGGGCCCCGCCACGAGCAGTACTTC	CASSLARGGPRHEQYF
.	TRBJ2-7	TRBV6-5	.	TGTGCCAGCAGTTACTCGACAGAGTCCTACGAGCAGTACTTC	CASSYSTESYEQYF
TRBD1	TRBJ2-7	TRBV6-5	.	TGTGCCACGCGACAGGGCCAGATCTACGAGCAGTACTTC	CATRQGQIYEQYF
.	TRBJ2-3	TRBV5-1	.	TGCGCCAGCAAGGTTGGCGGGGCTTTCACAGATACGCAGTATTTT	CASKVGGAFTDTQYF
.	TRBJ1-1	TRBV5-1	few	TGCGCCAGCAGCTTGGAGAGGGAAACTGAAGCTTTCTTT	CASSLERETEAFF
.	TRBJ1-3	TRBV7-2	.	TGTGCCAGCAGCCTCTGGACAGCTTCTGGAAACACCATATATTTT	CASSLWTASGNTIYF
TRBD2	TRBJ2-1	TRBV6-4	once	TGTGCCAGCAGTAGCGGGGGGCCACAGCAGTTCTTC	CASSSGGPQQFF
.	TRBJ1-2	TRBV24-1	.	TGTGCCACCAGTGATCGACAGACCTATGGCTACACCTTC	CATSDRQTYGYTF
.	TRBJ2-3	TRBV24-1	.	TGTGCCACCAGTCTTGAGACAGCTAGCACAGATACGCAGTATTTT	CATSLETASTDTQYF
.	TRBJ1-3	TRBV19	.	TGTGCCAGTAGTCCCAGCTCTGGAAACACCATATATTTT	CASSPSSGNTIYF